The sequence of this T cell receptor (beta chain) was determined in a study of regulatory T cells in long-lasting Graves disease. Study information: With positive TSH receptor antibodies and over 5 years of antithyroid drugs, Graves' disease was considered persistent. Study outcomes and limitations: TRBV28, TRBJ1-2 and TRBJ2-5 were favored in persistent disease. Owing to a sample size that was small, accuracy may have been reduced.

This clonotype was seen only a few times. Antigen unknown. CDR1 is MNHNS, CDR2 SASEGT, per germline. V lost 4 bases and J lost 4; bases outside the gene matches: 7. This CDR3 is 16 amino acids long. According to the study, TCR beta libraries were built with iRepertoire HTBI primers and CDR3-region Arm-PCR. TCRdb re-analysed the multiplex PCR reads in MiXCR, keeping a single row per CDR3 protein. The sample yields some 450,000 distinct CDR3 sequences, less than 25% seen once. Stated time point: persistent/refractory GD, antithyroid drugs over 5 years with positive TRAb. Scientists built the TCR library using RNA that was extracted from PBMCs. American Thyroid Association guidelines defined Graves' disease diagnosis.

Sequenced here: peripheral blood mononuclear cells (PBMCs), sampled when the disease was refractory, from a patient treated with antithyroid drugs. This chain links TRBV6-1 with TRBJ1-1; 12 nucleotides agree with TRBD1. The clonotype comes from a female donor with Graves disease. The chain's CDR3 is CASSGGTGGGATEAFF. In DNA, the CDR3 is TGTGCCAGCAGTGGGGGGACAGGGGGCGGGGCCACTGAAGCTTTCTTT.